This entry concerns a single TCR beta chain. The antigen it recognizes is unknown. Base qualities are missing; no much larger clone stands one base away. The receptor library was made with the immunoSEQ multiplex PCR assay. For the multiplex PCR, a mixture combining 60 forward primers for TCR Vbeta segments and 13 reverse primers for TCR Jbeta segments was used. Amplification of the CDR3 region of rearranged TCR beta genes was performed with a multiplex PCR assay on genomic DNA. The Illumina HiSeq System was used to sequence the amplified TCR beta libraries as 87-base-pair reads. In the original analysis: A later analysis counted about 76 million unique TCR beta chains across the 550 to 800 repertoires, and around 9.9 million of these chains were shared by at least two donors. Raw reads were error-corrected and collapsed into unique sequences by a nearest-neighbor algorithm in which closely related sequences were merged to remove PCR and sequencing errors. CDR3 sequences were aligned to IMGT reference sequences to assign V, D and J gene segments. For a sequence to be retained, a match of at least six nucleotides was required to both a V gene segment and a J gene segment. A rearrangement counted as productive if the CDR3 had no stop codons and remained in frame with V and J, and every other rearrangement counted as non-productive. CDR3 was defined according to IMGT convention as the region running from the second conserved V-encoded cysteine to the conserved J-encoded phenylalanine. Sequences without an unambiguous match to a single V gene segment were excluded from the earlier analysis of 587 of the donors. An earlier analysis of some 610 of the donors called V segments functional above 56.7% productive rearrangements and segregating when the between-donor standard deviation exceeded 5%. A statistical classification framework was built to diagnose cytomegalovirus status from the catalog of TCR beta chain sequences. In a later analysis, TCR nucleotide sequences were compared against IMGT/GENE-DB human TR gene sequences so that V and J genes could be assigned. In a later analysis, CDR3 sequences and most-parsimonious VDJ recombination scenarios were assigned using the TCRdist pipeline. In a later analysis, every TCR beta chain was defined by the combination of its CDR3 amino acid sequence and its V-gene family, and reads without a unique V-gene family were dropped. To address suspected cross-contamination and a sequencing artifact, a later analysis removed several hundred highly shared, low-generation-probability nucleotide sequences. A later analysis calculated a clonal expansion index for each public chain from normalized within-repertoire ranks of inferred template counts. Generation probabilities in a later analysis came from a VDJ recombination model fitted to out-of-frame rearrangements, and those results were checked against IGoR. A later analysis scored TCR-TCR, TCR-HLA and TCR-CMV co-occurrence with hypergeometric tests, applying a repertoire-size bias correction to TCR pairs. A later analysis estimated false discovery rates by permuting HLA or CMV assignments 20 times. In a later analysis, co-occurring TCRs were grouped using DBSCAN, and TCRdist sequence similarity was added for clustering within HLA-allele-positive subsets. Co-occurrence clustering excluded repertoires with fewer than 30,000 or more than 120,000 public chains, plus five with anomalous nucleotide sharing. TCRdb mirrors the immuneACCESS table, restricted to in-frame sequences. Some clones are absent from its copies; in checked studies, under half trace to an unresolved V gene, and the reason for the others is unknown. The D gene and trimming were derived from the DNA, and the V and J assignments and clone size from that table. This sample comprises fewer than 200,000 clones, about four fifths of them detected only once. The biggest ten clones account for around 14% of the sample.

CDR1 is given as SGHTA and CDR2 as FQGTGA, both from the germline V gene. Unmatched junction bases come to 14, with V trimmed by 2 bases and J by 6 bases. The CDR3, from cysteine to phenylalanine, totals 18 residues. The kept DNA is CDR3 alone, 54 bases in frame from the first base. The cohort was made up of about 610 healthy bone marrow donors. All cohort members were sampled while nominally healthy, although unrecorded immune exposures were likely present. The donor tested CMV seronegative and was one of the 352 seronegative cohort members. Each donor provided a peripheral blood sample, and peripheral blood mononuclear cells were used for TCR beta sequencing. Genomic DNA was extracted from the blood cell samples with the Qiagen DNeasy Blood Extraction Kit. The sample belongs to a study of cytomegalovirus exposure and HLA in healthy donors (dated by TCRdb to about 2017). Regarding the study in general: An earlier analysis of roughly 500 of the donors reported about 250 Gb of sequence data and roughly 110 million unique TCR beta sequences from 150 million to 200 million T cells. An early release that covered about 600 HLA-typed donors contained around 330 gigabases of sequencing data and about 93 million unique TCR sequences. The genetic ancestry cluster associated with self-reported Caucasian donors included approximately 85% of the roughly 390 genotyped donors. The aim of the study was to test whether cataloging public T cell receptors could identify signatures of past pathogen exposure. The study used immunosequencing to profile the T cell repertoires of under 700 subjects and linked those repertoires to cytomegalovirus serostatus. In addition to the first cohort of roughly 670 subjects, a separate validation cohort of 120 different subjects was used. High-throughput TCR immunosequencing, statistical association of individual TCRs with disease status, and machine learning were combined to predict cytomegalovirus infection status. A later analysis re-analyzed previously published TCR beta repertoires from approximately 670 donors and added high-resolution HLA genotyping to study TCR occurrence patterns. In the later analysis, no new phenotypic data were used to find candidate immune exposures; instead, reliance was placed on TCR beta sequences and their occurrence across donors. In an earlier analysis of a few hundred of the donors, high-throughput TCR beta sequencing was used to judge whether each TCR beta V gene segment behaved as functional or pseudogenic. Donor age, sex, ethnicity and CMV serostatus were compiled together with the repertoire data. A later genetic analysis used genome-wide SNP genotypes for 398 of the 666 donors, treating that subset as a discovery cohort. Every discovery cohort repertoire had been produced on one sequencing platform. HLA typing included class I and class II loci at four-digit resolution. Typing coverage differed by locus: A, B, C, DRB1 and DQB1 were typed in about 629-640 donors, DQA1 in 522, DPA1 in some 570, and DPB1 in about 450. Four or five DR-DQ haplotypes were treated as single units for association and clustering because of strong linkage in the cohort. Among about 400 genotyped donors of the cohort, an average of around 240,000 unique TCR beta nucleotide sequences was sequenced per donor, of which about 18% were non-productive. General conclusions and limits of the study: A further reported finding was that TCR beta sequences accurately predicted the HLA-A and HLA-B alleles for most subjects in the first cohort. Linkage disequilibrium might explain the correlated functional status among segregating V segments, but an unknown experimental factor could not be excluded. V-gene and J-gene trimming of TCR beta chains was associated with a missense DCLRE1C variant in a later genetic analysis, and the association was replicated in an independent cohort. Across donors, most TCR sequences were observed very rarely, whereas some public TCRs were present in many individuals. In a later analysis, most CMV-associated TCR beta chains were found to appear HLA-restricted, with HLA associations seemingly driven largely by CMV exposure. According to a later analysis, TCR association rates differed among HLA loci, with DRB1 alleles showing the most associated TCRs and HLA-C alleles showing the fewest. Only TCR beta chains were sequenced in this cohort, and the absence of alpha or paired-chain data limited detectable features. In a later analysis, several top co-occurrence clusters were reported to appear linked to parvovirus B19, influenza, CMV and Epstein-Barr virus. The earlier analysis of nearly 600 of the donors excluded some 15 rarely observed V segments, including chromosome 9 orphons, because counts were too low. In both the original and validation cohorts, the classifier was reported to diagnose cytomegalovirus status with high specificity and sensitivity. Because HLA typing was missing for some donors at each locus, association tests included only the typed subset. Specific HLA alleles were associated with 15,000 to 20,000 TCR beta sequences at a false discovery rate of 0.05 in a later analysis. Roughly uniform sequencing depth across donors was assumed in presence/absence analyses, although this assumption may not hold. The only immune exposure information available for the cohort was CMV serostatus. A cluster of highly shared sequence variants was judged likely to be a technical artifact of the sequencing pipeline. The study gave a list of over 150 TCR beta chains associated with cytomegalovirus. It was suggested by the authors that the approach could potentially be generalized to other disease states and immunological phenotypes. A later analysis found that HLA-associated TCR beta chains were more clonally expanded and had lower generation probabilities than equally common non-associated chains. Compared with the 666-donor mean, donors in an Asian-associated ancestry cluster had fewer N-insertions in productive TCRs, according to a later genetic analysis. Strong co-occurrence of HLA alleles, especially DR and DQ, made assigning TCR associations to individual alleles difficult. In vitro tests confirmed that a few of the cytomegalovirus-associated TCR beta chains recognize cytomegalovirus antigens. Some IMGT-functional V segments, including TRBV6-2 and TRBV6-3, could not be told apart with the 87-base-pair reads, so those segments were excluded. In an earlier analysis of roughly 560 of the donors, most TCR beta V segments were observed in productive rearrangements about 87% or about 30% of the time, broadly matching IMGT annotations.

The receptor chain draws on TRBV7-3 and TRBJ2-3, with TRBD2 identical over 10 junction bases. This receptor was taken from a woman between 50 and 59 years old in good health and CMV-seronegative. Sequences were obtained from PBMCs. The nucleotide sequence reads as follows: TGTGCCAGCAGCTTATTTGCTAGCGGGGGCCCCCTAGAGGATACGCAGTATTTT. The translation is CASSLFASGGPLEDTQYF.